The 14 T cell receptor beta chains below were found in one sample sequenced in a study of response to subunit inactivated influenza vaccine. Using its own MiXCR run on the RT-PCR reads, TCRdb lists one record per CDR3 protein. In the table there are around 710,000 distinct CDR3 sequences, around 14% of which are singletons. This sample comprised PBMCs from blood, obtained roughly 2 weeks before vaccination. All receptors come from a man aged 45-65 years who received an inactivated influenza vaccine.

This clonotype was recorded at least ten times. J is TRBJ2-1 and V is TRBV10-3, with unresolved D. The germline gives CDR1 ENHRY, CDR2 SYGVKD. This CDR3 spans 14 amino acids. The V end was cut by 7 bases, the J end by 7 bases, with 17 bases between. Here the CDR3 reads CAITEGGSGNEQFF. The CDR3 nucleotides read TGTGCCATCACGGAAGGTGGTTCCGGGAATGAGCAGTTCTTC.

This clonotype turned up a few times. The gene calls are TRBV6-2 or TRBV6-3 and TRBJ1-5; weak D call: TRBD1 (5 bases). CDR3 length: 13 residues. Trimming shortened V by 5 bases and J by 7 bases, and 12 bases separated the two germline ends. Germline V gene sequence: CDR1 MNHEY, CDR2 SVGEGT. The CDR3 DNA sequence: TGTGCCAGCAGTGACGGGGCGGGCCAGCCCCAGCATTTT. Translated, it gives CASSDGAGQPQHF.

The V gene is TRBV24-1, the J gene TRBJ2-7; D possibly matches TRBD1 or TRBD2 (5 bases each). Trimming shortened V by 6 bases and J by 3 bases, and 8 bases separated the two germline ends. The CDR3 is 12 residues long. Per germline, CDR1 KGHDR and CDR2 SFDVKD. CDR3 nucleotide sequence: TGTGCCACCAGTAAGGGGAGCTACGAGCAGTACTTC. Translating gives CATSKGSYEQYF.

This chain links TRBV7-2 with TRBJ2-1; TRBD2 agrees at 7 bases. V dropped 5 bases and J dropped 4; count of bases not matched to a gene: 5. CDR1 is SGHTA, CDR2 FQGNSA, per germline. The CDR3 sequence is 14 residues long. As DNA, the CDR3 is TGTGCCAGCAGCCAGACTAGCCTTTACAATGAGCAGTTCTTC. It specifies CASSQTSLYNEQFF.

This clonotype showed up just a few times. The chain links TRBV10-3 to TRBJ2-2; D is possibly TRBD1 (5 bases). The CDR3 is 14 amino acids. Trimming removed 3 bases at V and 3 bases at J, with 8 bases between. In germline, CDR1 is ENHRY, CDR2 SYGVKD. Written as DNA, the CDR3 is TGTGCCATCAGTGACGGCAGGGACACCGGGGAGCTGTTTTTT. As protein: CAISDGRDTGELFF.

The chain carries TRBV15 and TRBJ2-7, with D possibly being TRBD1 or TRBD2 (6 bases each). The germline V and J ends were trimmed by 0 bases and 2 bases, with 20 bases remaining between them. Per germline, CDR1 LNHNV and CDR2 YYDKDF (reference sequence). This CDR3 spans 18 amino acids. CDR3 nucleotide sequence: TGTGCCACCAGCAGAGAAATTTCCGCCGGGGGCCAACCCTACGAGCAGTACTTC. It translates to CATSREISAGGQPYEQYF.

This clonotype was counted many times. This chain joins TRBV20-1 and TRBJ2-7; 11 bases line up with TRBD1. This CDR3 has 15 amino acids. Germline CDR1 and CDR2: DFQATT and SNEGSKA (reference sequence). With 4 bases clipped from V and 2 bases from J, the junction kept 7 bases outside the gene matches. The CDR3 region is CSANPGTGGTYEQYF. CDR3 DNA sequence: TGCAGTGCTAATCCCGGGACAGGGGGGACCTACGAGCAGTACTTC.

The gene calls are TRBV20-1 and TRBJ2-7; D remains unclear. The CDR3 length is 12 residues. Trimming took 3 bases from V and 1 from J, leaving 7 bases between them. The germline gives CDR1 DFQATT, CDR2 SNEGSKA (reference sequence). The CDR3 here is CSASTTSYEQYF. The CDR3 region has the DNA TGCAGTGCTAGCACGACTTCCTACGAGCAGTACTTC.

The chain links TRBV20-1 to TRBJ1-2, with 8 bases fitting TRBD1. After removal of 2 bases from V and 2 bases from J, the junction contained 4 bases not matched to a gene. Germline V lookup: CDR1 DFQATT, CDR2 SNEGSKA (reference sequence). The CDR3 sequence is 14 residues long. The CDR3 here is CSARTDRENYGYTF. The CDR3, as DNA: TGCAGTGCTAGAACGGACAGGGAGAACTATGGCTACACCTTC.

This clonotype was seen many times. The genes are TRBV5-1 and TRBJ2-7; the D gene is possibly TRBD2 (6 bases). The CDR3 spans 14 residues. Trimming took 9 bases from V and 2 from J, leaving 18 bases between them. Germline V gene data show CDR1 as SGHRS and CDR2 as YFSETQ. The CDR3 DNA follows: TGCGCCACCCGACTAGACACAGCAACCTACGAGCAGTACTTC. Its translation is CATRLDTATYEQYF.

This clonotype was counted only a few times. The rearrangement links TRBV5-1 to TRBJ2-5, with D maybe TRBD1 (6 bases). CDR3 length: 14 amino acids. V was cut by 0 bases and J by 1 base, with 7 bases left in between. CDR1 and CDR2 from the germline V gene are SGHRS and YFSETQ. In nucleotides, the CDR3 is TGCGCCAGCAGCTTGGGGGACACCCAAGAGACCCAGTACTTC. It encodes CASSLGDTQETQYF.

The V call is TRBV6-1, the J call TRBJ2-3; tentatively, D is TRBD2 (6 bases). This CDR3 contains 16 residues. With 2 bases removed from V and 4 bases from J, the gap between germline ends came to 16 bases. In germline, CDR1 is MNHNS, CDR2 SASEGT. CDR3 protein: CASSEWGDENPDTQYF. The CDR3 DNA is TGTGCCAGCAGTGAATGGGGGGATGAGAATCCAGATACGCAGTATTTT.

This clonotype was found many times. The V and J genes are TRBV28 and TRBJ2-2, with D tentatively TRBD1 or TRBD2 (5 bases each). CDR1 is MDHEN, CDR2 SYDVKM, per germline. The germline V and J ends were trimmed by 7 bases and 5 bases, with 23 bases remaining between them. The CDR3 sequence is 17 residues long. This CDR3 reads CASNLPGAQVRTGELFF. The CDR3 DNA follows: TGTGCCAGCAACCTCCCCGGGGCGCAGGTTAGGACCGGGGAGCTGTTTTTT. The variable domain in full, with the rest retrieved from reference TRBV28 and TRBJ2-2, is DVKVTQSSRYLVKRTGEKVFLECVQDMDHENMFWYRQDPGLGLRLIYFSYDVKMKEKGDIPEGYSVSREKKERFSLILESASTNQTSMYLCASNLPGAQVRTGELFFGEGSRLTVL.

This clonotype was observed a few times. The chain links TRBV5-1 to TRBJ2-3; D is uncertain. With 4 bases removed from V and 6 bases from J, the gap between germline ends came to 15 bases. The germline V gene encodes CDR1 SGHRS and CDR2 YFSETQ. The CDR3 covers 14 residues. CDR3 coding DNA: TGCGCCAGCAGCGTTCGCTCCACGGGTGATACGCAGTATTTT. This sequence encodes CASSVRSTGDTQYF.